These 19 T cell receptor beta chains were sequenced from one sample in a study of T cell responses to AZD1222 COVID-19 vaccine. Data came from immunoSEQ multiplex PCR; TCRdb stores just in-frame clones and leaves some out. The data show about 140,000 clones, with approximately 85% seen just once and roughly 7.3% held by the top ten. The specimen comprised peripheral blood, sampled on day 0 of AZD1222 vaccination. The origin of the receptors is an adult in good health.

The rearrangement joins TRBV7-2 to TRBJ2-3, with no clear D. From germline, CDR1 is SGHTA and CDR2 FQGNSA. V lost 0 bases and J lost 0, with 4 bases in between. The CDR3 contains 14 residues. CDR3 residues: CASSLAPSTDTQYF. The CDR3 DNA follows: TGTGCCAGCAGCTTAGCTCCCAGCACAGATACGCAGTATTTT.

The chain carries TRBV13 and TRBJ2-3, with TRBD2 matching 8 bases. Trimming cost V 5 bases and J 1 base; bases outside gene matches: 8. The CDR3 runs 16 residues. Per germline, CDR1 PRHDT and CDR2 FYEKMQ (reference sequence). The CDR3 DNA reads as TGTGCCAGCAGCCTCCCGGGACTAGGCCGCACAGATACGCAGTATTTT. This sequence encodes CASSLPGLGRTDTQYF.

The chain is built from TRBV2 and TRBJ1-2; the match to TRBD1 covers 8 bases. V gave up 8 bases and J gave up 8 bases; unmatched junction bases: 7. Germline V lookup: CDR1 SNHLY, CDR2 FYNNEI. The CDR3 covers 12 residues. The CDR3 loop is CASRRTGSGYTF. Here the CDR3 DNA reads TGTGCCAGCCGCCGGACAGGGTCCGGCTACACCTTC.

The rearrangement links TRBV18 to TRBJ1-3; TRBD1 might be the D (5 bases). CDR3 size: 15 residues. Trimming took off 0 bases at V and 0 bases at J, with 6 bases between the two ends. Per germline, CDR1 KGHSH and CDR2 LQKENI. CDR3 loop: CASSPPGDSGNTIYF. The CDR3 DNA is TGTGCCAGCTCACCACCGGGGGACTCTGGAAACACCATATATTTT.

This sequence joins TRBV6-5 and TRBJ1-4; no reliable D call. V was pared by 10 bases and J by 7 bases, with 16 bases between. The CDR3 has 13 amino acids. The germline CDR1 and CDR2 sequences are MNHEY and SVGAGI. CDR3: CATGSQFAEKLFF. The CDR3 bases are TGTGCCACCGGGTCTCAGTTTGCTGAAAAACTGTTTTTT.

J is TRBJ2-1 and V is TRBV19; no reliable D call. The germline gives CDR1 LNHDA, CDR2 SQIVND (reference sequence). The CDR3 has 13 residues. The germline V and J ends were trimmed by 6 bases and 8 bases, with 14 bases remaining between them. The CDR3 reads CASRSQSSYEQFF. The CDR3 nucleotides read TGTGCCAGTAGATCCCAGTCCTCGTATGAGCAGTTCTTC.

The chain uses TRBV5-1 and TRBJ2-1; D perhaps matches TRBD2 (5 bases). This CDR3 contains 16 residues. Germline CDR1 is SGHRS and CDR2 is YFSETQ. Trimming cost V 4 bases and J 6 bases, with 20 bases left between them. The CDR3 here is CASSAPLATPGNEQFF. The CDR3 bases are TGCGCCAGCAGCGCCCCTCTAGCAACCCCGGGCAATGAGCAGTTCTTC.

The V call is TRBV6-5, the J call TRBJ2-7; the match to TRBD1 covers 10 bases. The CDR3 sequence is 15 residues long. CDR1 and CDR2 (germline): MNHEY, SVGAGI. Losses at the gene ends were 4 bases for V and 6 bases for J; bases not matched to a gene: 9. CDR3 residues: CASSSPGQGLAEQYF. In DNA, the CDR3 is TGTGCCAGCAGTTCTCCGGGACAGGGGTTAGCCGAGCAGTACTTC.

The chain links TRBV3-1 (or the pseudogene TRBV3-2) to TRBJ1-6; no clear D. CDR3 size: 17 residues. Trimming pared 0 bases from V and 3 bases from J, leaving 12 bases between. The germline CDR1 and CDR2 sequences are LGHDT and YNNKEL (reference sequence). CDR3 nucleotide sequence: TGTGCCAGCAGCCAAGAAGGAGGGATCCACTATAATTCACCCCTCCACTTT. Its protein is CASSQEGGIHYNSPLHF.

The chain combines TRBV10-2 with TRBJ1-1; D is uncertain. The V gene lost 2 bases and the J gene lost 1 base, with 11 bases spanning the gap. Germline CDR1 reads WSHSY; CDR2 reads SAAADI. The CDR3 spans 15 residues. CDR3 amino acids: CASSEVGGGNTEAFF. In DNA, the CDR3 is TGCGCCAGCAGTGAGGTTGGAGGCGGGAACACTGAAGCTTTCTTT.

The V call is TRBV2, the J call TRBJ2-5; 8 positions match TRBD1. The CDR3 is made up of 15 amino acids. Germline V CDR1 and CDR2: SNHLY, FYNNEI. The ends lost 8 bases at V and 2 bases at J; junction bases unmatched: 10. This CDR3 is CASADRALFQETQYF. The CDR3 nucleotides read TGTGCCAGCGCGGACAGGGCACTATTTCAAGAGACCCAGTACTTC.

This sequence joins TRBV13 and TRBJ2-3; D is undetermined. V gave up 5 bases and J gave up 1 base, with 4 bases separating them. The CDR3 totals 12 residues. Germline V gene data show CDR1 as PRHDT and CDR2 as FYEKMQ (reference sequence). The CDR3 sequence: CASSPGTDTQYF. The CDR3 coding sequence is TGTGCCAGCAGCCCAGGCACAGATACGCAGTATTTT.

To note about this clone: Different DNA sequences within this sample yield the same CDR3. The V gene is TRBV18, the J gene TRBJ1-1; no reliable D call. Per germline, CDR1 KGHSH and CDR2 LQKENI. This CDR3 contains 13 residues. Trimming shortened V by 3 bases and J by 3 bases, and 8 bases separated the two germline ends. The CDR3 nucleotides read TGTGCCAGCTCACCCAATTTGGACACTGAAGCTTTCTTT. Protein product: CASSPNLDTEAFF.

The J gene is TRBJ1-1, the V gene TRBV12-5; TRBD1 agrees at 9 bases. With 5 bases clipped from V and 4 bases from J, the junction kept 11 bases outside the gene matches. The CDR3 runs 16 residues. Germline-derived CDR1 and CDR2 are LGHNT and FRNRAP. The CDR3 DNA is TGTGCTAGTGGTCGTGGACAGGGGCTCGATAGCACTGAAGCTTTCTTT. It yields the protein CASGRGQGLDSTEAFF.

In nucleotides, the CDR3 is TGTGCCAGCAGCCCAGGGGGCTCAGATACGCAGTATTTT. It translates to CASSPGGSDTQYF. The gene calls are TRBV28 and TRBJ2-3; TRBD1 aligns across 8 bases. V shed 6 bases and J 4 bases; nucleotides not matched to a gene: 3. This CDR3 has 13 amino acids. Germline V gene data show CDR1 as MDHEN and CDR2 as SYDVKM.

The CDR3 spells CASSLTVRYADTF. The CDR3 DNA reads as TGTGCCAGCAGTTTAACCGTTAGGTACGCCGACACCTTC. V and J are TRBV12-3 or TRBV12-4 and TRBJ1-2; no reliable D call. The V and J ends lost 2 bases and 12 bases respectively, with 16 bases between them. The CDR3 runs 13 residues.

This clone has more than one count but fewer than ten. The rearrangement uses TRBV5-8 and TRBJ2-5; 8 bases agree with TRBD2. The CDR3 extends over 15 amino acids. V lost 4 bases to trimming and J lost 4 bases; unmatched junction nucleotides: 9. The germline V gene has CDR1 SGHTS and CDR2 YDEGEE. The CDR3 protein is CASSPGGGLGETQYF. The CDR3, as DNA: TGTGCCAGCAGCCCCGGGGGGGGGCTGGGAGAGACCCAGTACTTC. Full variable domain (outside the CDR3, taken from reference TRBV5-8 and TRBJ2-5): EAGVTQSPTHLIKTRGQQATLRCSPISGHTSVYWYQQALGLGLQFLLWYDEGEERNRGNFPPRFSGRQFPNYSSELNVNALELEDSALYLCASSPGGGLGETQYFGPGTRLLVL.

The rearrangement links TRBV6-5 to TRBJ2-3, with 10 bases matching TRBD2. Germline CDR1 MNHEY, CDR2 SVGAGI. This CDR3 contains 15 residues. V lost 7 bases and J lost 1; bases outside the gene matches: 5. The CDR3 nucleotides read TGTGCCAGCAAAGAGCGGGGGGGCGGCACAGATACGCAGTATTTT. Its protein product is CASKERGGGTDTQYF.

The chain joins TRBV15 to TRBJ2-3; D gene uncertain. The germline V and J ends were trimmed by 0 bases and 10 bases, with 20 bases remaining between them. There are 16 residues in the CDR3. Germline values: CDR1 LNHNV, CDR2 YYDKDF (reference sequence). The CDR3 region has the DNA TGTGCCACCAGCAGAGATTATACTACCGCAAGTGCAGCGCAGTATTTT. Residues: CATSRDYTTASAAQYF.